A single sample is the source of the 22 T cell receptor beta chains below, sequenced in a study of Graves' ophthalmopathy and Graves' hyperthyroidism. As the template, RNA transcripts were used to amplify TCR beta CDR3 regions. Following a first-round RT-PCR that used HTBI primers, a second-round multiplex PCR was carried out. Each CDR3 protein is one row after TCRdb ran MiXCR on the multiplex PCR reads. The sample contains 900,000 to 1,200,000 distinct CDR3 sequences, 35% to 45% of which appear only once. Sequencing was performed on peripheral blood or thyroid tissue (not recorded which). The receptors were sampled from an adult man with Graves' hyperthyroidism.

This chain connects TRBV7-2 to TRBJ2-7; 10 nucleotides match TRBD2. V gave up 6 bases and J gave up 6 bases; unmatched junction bases: 11. Per the germline V gene, CDR1 is SGHTA and CDR2 is FQGNSA. The CDR3 has 15 amino acids. Here the CDR3 reads CASSEGASGSGEQYF. As DNA, the CDR3 is TGTGCCAGCAGTGAAGGGGCTAGCGGGAGCGGCGAGCAGTACTTC.

This clonotype has a handful of counts. The chain is built from TRBV6-5 and TRBJ1-4; 9 bases fit TRBD1. Germline V gene lookup returns CDR1 MNHEY and CDR2 SVGAGI. The V and J ends lost 2 bases and 2 bases, in that order; junction bases with no gene match: 0. This CDR3 comprises 15 residues. The CDR3 DNA sequence: TGTGCCAGCAGTTACGGGACAGGGACTAATGAAAAACTGTTTTTT. Its protein is CASSYGTGTNEKLFF.

This clonotype was seen at least ten times. The V call is TRBV12-3 or TRBV12-4, the J call TRBJ2-7; 10 nucleotides agree with TRBD2. This CDR3 is built from 14 residues. Trimming took 4 bases from V and 4 from J; bases not matched to a gene: 4. The CDR3 sequence: CASSSERGGYEQYF. CDR3 in DNA: TGTGCCAGCAGTTCTGAGCGGGGGGGATACGAGCAGTACTTC.

This clonotype was counted a few times. This chain links TRBV10-3 with TRBJ2-5, with 12 bases that match TRBD2. The ends lost 0 bases at V and 4 bases at J; junction bases unmatched: 0. Germline CDR1 and CDR2: ENHRY and SYGVKD. This CDR3 contains 15 residues. CDR3 loop: CAISESGLAGETQYF. CDR3 in DNA: TGTGCCATCAGTGAGTCGGGACTAGCGGGAGAGACCCAGTACTTC.

V and J are TRBV6-2 or TRBV6-3 and TRBJ1-6; 8 positions agree with TRBD1. The germline V gene has CDR1 MNHEY and CDR2 SVGEGT. This CDR3 spans 16 amino acids. Trimming cost V 6 bases and J 9 bases; bases outside gene matches: 13. The CDR3 loop reads CASRSPGTGRGSPLHF. The CDR3 DNA reads TGTGCCAGCAGGAGCCCCGGGACAGGTCGTGGTTCACCCCTCCACTTT.

This sequence joins TRBV2 and TRBJ1-5; D is perhaps TRBD1 (5 bases). The CDR3 sequence is 15 residues long. V was shortened by 1 base and J by 11 bases, with 18 bases between the two germline ends. From germline, CDR1 is SNHLY and CDR2 FYNNEI. The CDR3 DNA sequence: TGTGCCAGCAGTGAAGGGCAGACCATAAAGGGGACCCAGCATTTT. It is translated as CASSEGQTIKGTQHF.

This clonotype was counted at least ten times. The chain has TRBV11-2 and TRBJ2-7, with D perhaps matching TRBD2 (6 bases). In germline, CDR1 is SGHAT, CDR2 FQNNGV. Trimming took 5 bases from V and 7 from J, leaving 18 bases between them. The CDR3 totals 14 residues. CDR3 protein: CASSEAGGTEEQYF. CDR3 coding DNA: TGTGCCAGCAGCGAAGCCGGCGGGACCGAGGAGCAGTACTTC.

The chain couples TRBV6-6 to TRBJ2-6, with D maybe TRBD1 (5 bases). V shed 2 bases and J shed 4 bases, with 9 bases lying between them. Germline loops: CDR1 MNHNY, CDR2 SVGAGI (reference sequence). CDR3 length: 15 residues. Here the CDR3 DNA reads TGTGCCAGCAGTTACGCAGGGCGCGGGGCCAACGTCCTGACTTTC. It yields the protein CASSYAGRGANVLTF.

In this sample, this clonotype turned up a few times. This chain uses TRBV29-1 with TRBJ1-1, with TRBD1 matching 7 bases. Germline loops: CDR1 SQVTM, CDR2 ANQGSEA. This CDR3 is 13 amino acids long. The ends lost 6 bases at V and 1 base at J; junction bases unmatched: 5. The DNA for the CDR3 is TGCAGCGTCATGACAGGGACGAACACTGAAGCTTTCTTT. Its protein product is CSVMTGTNTEAFF.

The chain uses TRBV5-6 and TRBJ2-7, with D maybe TRBD2 (5 bases). V shed 2 bases and J shed 6 bases, with 9 bases lying between them. Germline V gives CDR1 SGHDT, CDR2 YYEEEE. The CDR3 has 12 amino acids. The CDR3 here is CASSFWESEQYF. CDR3 nucleotide sequence: TGTGCCAGCAGCTTCTGGGAGAGCGAGCAGTACTTC.

This clonotype was observed a few times. One end of the junction varies from germline; a read error may be responsible. V gene TRBV20-1 combines with J gene TRBJ2-7, with 7 bases aligning to TRBD1. This CDR3 contains 13 residues. Germline V gene lookup returns CDR1 DFQATT and CDR2 SNEGSKA (reference sequence). The CDR3 DNA is TGCAGTTTCCCCGGGACAGATGCTTACGAGCGGTACTTC. It codes for CSFPGTDAYERYF.

The CDR3 is CASSSSGSPRETQYF. As DNA, the CDR3 is TGTGCCAGCAGCTCTAGCGGGAGCCCCAGGGAGACCCAGTACTTC. V and J are TRBV7-7 and TRBJ2-5; 10 positions agree with TRBD2. Trimming removed 4 bases from V and 5 bases from J; junction bases left unmatched: 7. From germline, CDR1 is SSHAT and CDR2 FNYEAQ (reference sequence). The CDR3 runs 15 residues.

This clonotype has a count of ten or more. The rearrangement joins TRBV6-5 to TRBJ2-5; 9 bases are a match to TRBD1. The germline CDR1 and CDR2 sequences are MNHEY and SVGAGI. There are 15 residues in the CDR3. V shed 5 bases and J 0 bases; nucleotides not matched to a gene: 4. CDR3 sequence: CASSAGQGYQETQYF. Here the CDR3 DNA reads TGTGCCAGCAGTGCGGGACAGGGATACCAAGAGACCCAGTACTTC.

The chain uses TRBV29-1 and TRBJ1-4; D is ambiguous. CDR1 and CDR2 from the germline V gene are SQVTM and ANQGSEA. The CDR3 length is 9 residues. The CDR3 bases are TGCGGTAGTACTGAAAAACTGTTTTTT. Its translation is CGSTEKLFF.

This clonotype showed up just a few times. The rearrangement links TRBV10-2 to TRBJ2-7; the D is unclear. The CDR3 is 14 residues long. Germline loops: CDR1 WSHSY, CDR2 SAAADI. Trimming removed 2 bases from V and 0 bases from J, with 8 bases in between. Written as DNA, the CDR3 is TGCGCCAGCAGTGAGCCGGACGGCTCCTACGAGCAGTACTTC. It encodes CASSEPDGSYEQYF.

This clonotype was found once. A read error may produce the germline difference seen at one junction end. V is TRBV20-1 and J is TRBJ2-3; 9 nucleotides align to TRBD1. CDR1 DFQATT and CDR2 SNEGSKA come from the germline V gene (reference sequence). The CDR3 loop spans 16 amino acids. The CDR3 is CSARDRGVSLGDTQYF. CDR3 nucleotides: TGCAGTGCTAGGGACAGGGGCGTGTCCCTTGGAGATACGCAGTACTTT.

This clonotype was detected ten times or more. The V and J genes are TRBV7-7 and TRBJ1-4; 7 bases match TRBD1. Germline-derived CDR1 and CDR2 are SSHAT and FNYEAQ (reference sequence). V was clipped by 5 bases and J by 3 bases; unmatched bases: 6. The CDR3 covers 15 residues. CDR3 sequence: CASSPRQGPNEKLFF. The CDR3 bases are TGTGCCAGCAGCCCCCGACAGGGACCTAATGAAAAACTGTTTTTT.

In its sample, this clonotype was seen a few times. Just one base apart from a much larger clone, this may be a read error. The CDR3 nucleotides read TGTGCCAGCAGCTCGACAGGGATACAGCCCCAGCATTTT. Protein: CASSSTGIQPQHF. The chain has TRBV11-2 and TRBJ1-5; 7 bases align to TRBD1. Germline V CDR1 and CDR2: SGHAT, FQNNGV. This CDR3 has 13 amino acids. V dropped 4 bases and J dropped 7; count of bases not matched to a gene: 4.

This clonotype was found many times. The chain is built from TRBV29-1 and TRBJ1-1, with D possibly matching TRBD1 (6 bases). The CDR3 loop spans 14 amino acids. The germline gives CDR1 SQVTM, CDR2 ANQGSEA. Trimming took off 7 bases at V and 4 bases at J, with 19 bases between the two ends. CDR3 residues: CSGGGGGARTEAFF. The CDR3, as DNA: TGCAGCGGTGGGGGCGGGGGGGCACGCACTGAAGCTTTCTTT.

This clonotype was detected a few times. The rearrangement links TRBV19 to TRBJ1-2; D remains ambiguous. The germline CDR1 and CDR2 sequences are LNHDA and SQIVND (reference sequence). CDR3 length: 14 residues. Deletions cut 5 bases from V and 4 bases from J, with 14 bases between. CDR3: CASSQQSRSYGYTF. CDR3 DNA: TGTGCCAGTAGTCAGCAGTCCAGGAGCTATGGCTACACCTTC.

The chain links TRBV25-1 to TRBJ1-5, with no clear D. The V and J ends lost 8 bases and 2 bases respectively, with 10 bases between them. The CDR3 totals 13 residues. Germline CDR1 and CDR2: MGHDK and SYGVNS. CDR3 sequence reads: CASPSIRNQPQHF. For the CDR3, the DNA is TGTGCCAGCCCCAGTATCCGCAATCAGCCCCAGCATTTT.

The genes are TRBV6-7 and TRBJ2-5; 13 nucleotides agree with TRBD2. Being an ORF, TRBV6-7 has a function that is uncertain. Unmatched junction bases numbered 11, after V lost 2 bases and J lost 5 bases. This CDR3 comprises 18 residues. The CDR3 DNA sequence: TGTGCCAGCAGTTACGCTGGACTAGCGGGGGCCGGCTTGGAGACCCAGTACTTC. It encodes CASSYAGLAGAGLETQYF.